The clone carrying this T cell receptor beta chain was counted at least ten times. Germline V gene data show CDR1 as MNHNY and CDR2 as SVGAGI (reference sequence). This CDR3 has 20 amino acids. Unmatched junction bases numbered 15, after V lost 5 bases and J lost 0 bases. TCRdb ran MiXCR on the 5' RACE reads and lists one entry per CDR3 protein. The data hold around 410,000 distinct CDR3 sequences, with about 22% observed a single time. This entry is derived from a study of T-cell memory formation after mild COVID-19. The sequenced sample consisted of PBMCs or a T cell subset sorted from them (not recorded which). This sequence was found in an adult woman who had mild COVID-19 (a few samples of this study predate the infection). Cell type and time point are not known. This chain uses TRBV6-6 with TRBJ2-3, with 12 bases identical to TRBD2. The CDR3 is CASSPPSGLAGKSSTDTQYF. Written as DNA, the CDR3 is TGTGCCAGCAGTCCGCCGAGCGGACTAGCGGGAAAATCTAGCACAGATACGCAGTATTTT.